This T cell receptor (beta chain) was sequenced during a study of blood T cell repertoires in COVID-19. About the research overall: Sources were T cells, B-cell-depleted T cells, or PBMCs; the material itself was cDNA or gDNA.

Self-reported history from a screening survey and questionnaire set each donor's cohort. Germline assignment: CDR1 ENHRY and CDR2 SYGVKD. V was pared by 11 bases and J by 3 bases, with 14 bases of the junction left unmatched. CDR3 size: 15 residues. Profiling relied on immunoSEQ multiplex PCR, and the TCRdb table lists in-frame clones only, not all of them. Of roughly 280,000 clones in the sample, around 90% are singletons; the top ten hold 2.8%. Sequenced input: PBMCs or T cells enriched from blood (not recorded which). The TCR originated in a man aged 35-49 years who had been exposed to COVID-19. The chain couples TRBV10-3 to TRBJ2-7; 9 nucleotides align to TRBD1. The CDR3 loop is CAAQGAAAGVYEQYF. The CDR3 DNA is TGTGCCGCACAGGGGGCCGCTGCCGGGGTCTACGAGCAGTACTTC.